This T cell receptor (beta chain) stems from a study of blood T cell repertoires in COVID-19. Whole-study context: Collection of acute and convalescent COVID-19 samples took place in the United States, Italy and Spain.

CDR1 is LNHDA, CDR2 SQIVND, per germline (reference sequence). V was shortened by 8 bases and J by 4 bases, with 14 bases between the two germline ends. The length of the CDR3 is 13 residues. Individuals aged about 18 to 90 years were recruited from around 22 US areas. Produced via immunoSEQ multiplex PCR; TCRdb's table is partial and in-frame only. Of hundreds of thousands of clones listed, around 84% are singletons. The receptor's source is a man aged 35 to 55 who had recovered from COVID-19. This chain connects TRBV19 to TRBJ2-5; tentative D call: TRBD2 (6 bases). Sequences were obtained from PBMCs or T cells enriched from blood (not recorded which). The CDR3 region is CASSYRGTETQYF. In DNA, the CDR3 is TGTGCCAGTTCCTATCGGGGGACAGAGACCCAGTACTTC.